The rows below give T cell receptor beta chains drawn from one sample of a study of beta chain features in type 1 diabetes. The data were produced by immunoSEQ multiplex PCR, yet TCRdb's version contains in-frame clones alone and is incomplete. The data contain 200,000 to 250,000 clones, around 68% of them singletons. Sequencing was done on a sample of naive CD4+ T cells from blood. These receptors were taken from a man under 40 in good health. CDR3s include the opening cysteine and the closing phenylalanine or tryptophan. A D gene is named only where the DNA matches it firmly. Size is stated for part of the rows, as once, few or many counts, or as a class when the clone is expanded.

d_call: .
j_call: TRBJ2-6
cdr3_length: 15
v_call: TRBV9
clone_size: once
cdr3_aa: CASSPQTSGANVLTF
cdr3_nt: TGTGCCAGCAGCCCGCAAACCTCTGGGGCCAACGTCCTGACTTTC

d_call: .
j_call: TRBJ2-7
cdr3_length: 12
v_call: TRBV6-5
clone_size: .
cdr3_aa: CASSRGGYEQYF
cdr3_nt: TGTGCCAGCAGCCGTGGGGGGTACGAGCAGTACTTC

d_call: .
j_call: TRBJ2-5
cdr3_length: 14
v_call: TRBV7-2
clone_size: .
cdr3_aa: CASSLPRSHGTQYF
cdr3_nt: TGTGCCAGCAGCTTACCACGGTCCCATGGGACCCAGTACTTC

d_call: .
j_call: TRBJ1-2
cdr3_length: 13
v_call: TRBV29-1
clone_size: .
cdr3_aa: CSVELQSPYGYTF
cdr3_nt: TGCAGCGTTGAACTACAGAGTCCTTATGGCTACACCTTC

d_call: .
j_call: TRBJ2-7
cdr3_length: 11
v_call: TRBV29-1
clone_size: .
cdr3_aa: CSVGERGEQYF
cdr3_nt: TGCAGCGTTGGCGAGAGGGGGGAGCAGTACTTC

d_call: .
j_call: TRBJ2-7
cdr3_length: 12
v_call: TRBV29-1
clone_size: .
cdr3_aa: CSVEWAGGEQYF
cdr3_nt: TGCAGCGTTGAATGGGCAGGCGGGGAGCAGTACTTC

d_call: TRBD2
j_call: TRBJ2-1
cdr3_length: 15
v_call: TRBV2
clone_size: .
cdr3_aa: CASSEGLAGVGEQFF
cdr3_nt: TGTGCCAGCAGTGAAGGGCTAGCGGGAGTGGGTGAGCAGTTCTTC

d_call: .
j_call: TRBJ1-1
cdr3_length: 11
v_call: TRBV29-1
clone_size: few
cdr3_aa: CSAAPNTEAFF
cdr3_nt: TGCAGCGCGGCTCCGAACACTGAAGCTTTCTTT

d_call: TRBD2
j_call: TRBJ2-7
cdr3_length: 17
v_call: TRBV30
clone_size: few
cdr3_aa: CAWSVQFGLAGAYEQYF
cdr3_nt: TGTGCCTGGAGTGTACAATTCGGACTAGCGGGAGCCTACGAGCAGTACTTC

d_call: .
j_call: TRBJ2-1
cdr3_length: 14
v_call: TRBV29-1
clone_size: few
cdr3_aa: CSALDGIRHNEQFF
cdr3_nt: TGCAGCGCCCTGGACGGAATCCGCCACAATGAGCAGTTCTTC

d_call: .
j_call: TRBJ2-5
cdr3_length: 14
v_call: TRBV7-2
clone_size: .
cdr3_aa: CASSLGREQETQYF
cdr3_nt: TGTGCCAGCAGCTTAGGCCGGGAACAAGAGACCCAGTACTTC

d_call: .
j_call: TRBJ2-7
cdr3_length: 16
v_call: TRBV9
clone_size: few
cdr3_aa: CASSVGDTEWWDEQYF
cdr3_nt: TGTGCCAGCAGCGTAGGAGACACCGAATGGTGGGACGAGCAGTACTTC

d_call: .
j_call: TRBJ2-7
cdr3_length: 12
v_call: TRBV7-2
clone_size: .
cdr3_aa: CASSTANYEQYF
cdr3_nt: TGTGCCAGCAGCACCGCTAACTACGAGCAGTACTTC

d_call: .
j_call: TRBJ2-1
cdr3_length: 11
v_call: TRBV28
clone_size: few
cdr3_aa: CASSYRDEQFF
cdr3_nt: TGTGCCAGCAGTTATAGGGATGAGCAGTTCTTC

d_call: .
j_call: TRBJ2-7
cdr3_length: 13
v_call: TRBV29-1
clone_size: .
cdr3_aa: CSALGPYWAEQYF
cdr3_nt: TGCAGCGCCCTCGGCCCTTACTGGGCCGAGCAGTACTTC

d_call: .
j_call: TRBJ2-7
cdr3_length: 14
v_call: TRBV30
clone_size: .
cdr3_aa: CAWRDSARSYEQYF
cdr3_nt: TGTGCCTGGAGGGACTCTGCTCGATCCTACGAGCAGTACTTC

d_call: .
j_call: TRBJ2-7
cdr3_length: 11
v_call: TRBV2
clone_size: .
cdr3_aa: CASSVDAEQYF
cdr3_nt: TGTGCCAGCAGTGTTGATGCCGAGCAGTACTTC

d_call: .
j_call: TRBJ2-1
cdr3_length: 17
v_call: TRBV15
clone_size: .
cdr3_aa: CATSRGRGDNSYNEQFF
cdr3_nt: TGTGCCACCAGCAGAGGAAGGGGCGATAACTCCTACAATGAGCAGTTCTTC

d_call: .
j_call: TRBJ2-7
cdr3_length: 12
v_call: TRBV9
clone_size: .
cdr3_aa: CASSVDGYEQYF
cdr3_nt: TGTGCCAGCAGCGTAGATGGCTACGAGCAGTACTTC

d_call: TRBD2
j_call: TRBJ2-2
cdr3_length: 13
v_call: TRBV30
clone_size: .
cdr3_aa: CARGGVNTGELFF
cdr3_nt: TGTGCACGCGGGGGAGTGAACACCGGGGAGCTGTTTTTT

d_call: TRBD1
j_call: TRBJ2-6
cdr3_length: 17
v_call: TRBV7-2
clone_size: .
cdr3_aa: CASSLQGAQSGANVLTF
cdr3_nt: TGTGCCAGCAGCTTACAGGGGGCACAATCTGGGGCCAACGTCCTGACTTTC

d_call: .
j_call: TRBJ2-3
cdr3_length: 12
v_call: TRBV30
clone_size: once
cdr3_aa: CAWSVNGDTQYF
cdr3_nt: TGTGCCTGGAGTGTAAACGGAGATACGCAGTATTTT